This TCR beta chain was sequenced in a study of esophageal squamous cell carcinoma under preoperative chemotherapy. Study summary: TCR repertoires were profiled from both peripheral blood T cells and tumor-infiltrating lymphocytes. The study, taken as a whole, reports: Clonal contraction, more than amplification, hit abundant clones after paclitaxel-nedaplatin. After treatment, tumor-infiltrating lymphocytes seemed to come partly from incoming peripheral T cells, not only local changes.

This CDR3 contains 15 residues. Germline V gene lookup returns CDR1 ENHRY and CDR2 SYGVKD. Worth noting for this clonotype: Antigen unknown. The junction differs from germline at one of its ends, possibly a read error.

As for time point: before preoperative PTX-NDP chemotherapy. Preoperative chemotherapy with paclitaxel-nedaplatin was given to patients before surgery. One entry per CDR3 protein results from TCRdb running MiXCR on the PCR reads. The table has over 13,000 distinct CDR3 sequences, approximately 61% seen once; the top ten hold about 53%. Sampling took place from a patient given preoperative chemotherapy. The V gene is TRBV10-3, the J gene TRBJ2-5, with D possibly TRBD2 on 6 matching bases. The TCR comes from a human donor with esophageal squamous cell carcinoma. The donor label of this sample is uncertain. CDR3 residues: CAAGPGGGEVETQYF. Written as DNA, the CDR3 is TGTGCCGCGGGGCCTGGGGGAGGTGAAGTTGAGACCCAGTATTTC.